One sample yielded the 10 T cell receptor beta chains listed below, sequenced in a study of human T cells and chemical hapten exposure. TCRdb fed the RACE reads into MiXCR, producing one record per CDR3 protein. The table lists over 95,000 distinct CDR3 sequences, around 12% of them singletons, with approximately 2% in the top ten. The time point was: patch test 1, 2 weeks after DPC sensitization. Treatment of the sample: therapeutic diphenylcyclopropenone sensitization with weekly scalp DPC. Sample: whole blood, taken in connection with sensitization to the hapten diphenylcyclopropenone (DPC). The receptors here all came from a woman aged 40-49 years with alopecia areata. Some clones in this sample may be carry-over from other donors' samples.

The chain recombines TRBV6-5 with TRBJ2-1; 7 nucleotides line up with TRBD1. Germline assignment: CDR1 MNHEY and CDR2 SVGAGI. The CDR3 totals 13 residues. V was pared by 7 bases and J by 6 bases, with 6 bases of the junction left unmatched. The CDR3 protein is CASTRQGRNEQFF. The CDR3, as DNA: TGTGCCAGCACCCGACAGGGTCGCAATGAGCAGTTCTTC.

This clonotype was observed a few times. The chain couples TRBV12-3 or TRBV12-4 to TRBJ2-3; D is unresolved. The CDR3 runs 13 residues. V lost 8 bases and J 4 bases, leaving 13 bases between the germline ends. CDR3 bases: TGTGCCAGCGGCATCCTTGAGGCAGATACGCAGTATTTT. It is translated as CASGILEADTQYF.

This clonotype was recorded at least ten times. The CDR3 sequence: CSVEIPAGPTSTQYF. In DNA form, the CDR3 reads TGCAGCGTTGAAATCCCGGCAGGACCCACTTCGACCCAGTACTTC. The genes are TRBV29-1 and TRBJ2-5; D is ambiguous. The V gene lost 2 bases and the J gene lost 7 bases, with 20 bases spanning the gap. The CDR3 is made up of 15 amino acids. From germline, CDR1 is SQVTM and CDR2 ANQGSEA. The full variable domain, completed using reference TRBV29-1 and TRBJ2-5, is SAVISQKPSRDICQRGTSLTIQCQVDSQVTMMFWYRQQPGQSLTLIATANQGSEATYESGFVIDKFPISRPNLTFSTLTVSNMSPEDSSIYLCSVEIPAGPTSTQYFGPGTRLLVL.

The chain joins TRBV12-3 or TRBV12-4 to TRBJ2-2; D call uncertain. Trimming shortened V by 1 base and J by 6 bases, and 9 bases separated the two germline ends. The CDR3 length is 14 residues. CDR3 coding DNA: TGTGCCAGCAGTTTAGGGTGGTTGGCCGGGGAGCTGTTTTTT. Residues: CASSLGWLAGELFF.

The rearrangement uses TRBV11-1 and TRBJ2-3; D is uncertain. This CDR3 has 13 residues. Germline values: CDR1 SGHAT, CDR2 FQDESV (reference sequence). Between the trimmed V and J ends, which lost 4 bases and 4 bases, there was a span of 9 bases. This CDR3 is CASSSLYADTQYF. In DNA, the CDR3 is TGTGCCAGCAGCTCCCTATACGCAGATACGCAGTATTTT.

This clonotype was counted ten times or more. The chain couples TRBV19 to TRBJ2-7; 9 bases line up with TRBD1. The CDR3 loop spans 16 amino acids. Germline CDR1 reads LNHDA; CDR2 reads SQIVND (reference sequence). V gave up 2 bases and J gave up 1 base; unmatched junction bases: 6. This chain's CDR3 is CASSISGTGWSYEQYF. The CDR3 region has the DNA TGTGCCAGTAGTATATCGGGGACAGGGTGGTCCTACGAGCAGTACTTC. Supplemented by reference TRBV19 and TRBJ2-7, the full variable domain reads DGGITQSPKYLFRKEGQNVTLSCEQNLNHDAMYWYRQDPGQGLRLIYYSQIVNDFQKGDIAEGYSVSREKKESFPLTVTSAQKNPTAFYLCASSISGTGWSYEQYFGPGTRLTVT.

The chain has TRBV27 and TRBJ1-4, with D possibly TRBD1 on 6 matching bases. Between the trimmed V and J ends, which lost 2 bases and 8 bases, there was a span of 12 bases. This CDR3 has 14 residues. Germline V gene lookup returns CDR1 MNHEY and CDR2 SMNVEV (reference sequence). CDR3 nucleotide sequence: TGTGCCAGCAGTTTAAGGCAGAGGGGGGAAAAACTGTTTTTT. Translated: CASSLRQRGEKLFF.

This clonotype was counted ten times or more. CDR3 bases: TGCAGCGTTGTTGAACAGTACTCTGGAAACACCATATATTTT. This gives the protein CSVVEQYSGNTIYF. The rearrangement uses TRBV29-1 and TRBJ1-3; D gene ambiguous. This CDR3 is 14 amino acids long. The germline gives CDR1 SQVTM, CDR2 ANQGSEA. V dropped 4 bases and J dropped 0 bases, with 10 bases sitting between them.

The J gene is TRBJ1-1, the V gene TRBV20-1; D uncertain. V was pared by 2 bases and J by 0 bases, with 7 bases between. The germline CDR1 and CDR2 sequences are DFQATT and SNEGSKA (reference sequence). This CDR3 has 13 residues. The CDR3 coding sequence is TGCAGTGCTAGATTGCTTATGAACACTGAAGCTTTCTTT. Encoded protein: CSARLLMNTEAFF.

This clonotype was counted only a few times. V and J are TRBV28 and TRBJ1-2, with 8 bases identical to TRBD1. The CDR3 sequence is 12 residues long. With 6 bases clipped from V and 8 bases from J, the junction kept 5 bases outside the gene matches. Germline V gene lookup returns CDR1 MDHEN and CDR2 SYDVKM. The CDR3 sequence is CASRSAGGGYTF. The CDR3 bases are TGTGCCAGCAGATCCGCAGGGGGCGGCTACACCTTC.